These 19 T cell receptor beta chains were all obtained from the same sample, sequenced in a study of T cells in Graves' hyperthyroidism and ophthalmopathy. RNA transcripts were the template for amplifying TCR beta CDR3 regions. The HTBI primer set drove a first-round RT-PCR of the TCR CDR3. TCRdb reprocessed the multiplex PCR reads via MiXCR and lists one record per CDR3 protein. The sample contains approximately 320,000 distinct CDR3 sequences, roughly 15% of which appear only once. The sequenced material came from blood. These receptors all stem from a man aged 25 to 40 with Graves' hyperthyroidism.

This clonotype was detected ten times or more. The chain couples TRBV3-1 to TRBJ1-1, with a tentative D call TRBD1 (6 bases). The CDR3 contains 14 residues. V shed 3 bases and J shed 7 bases, with 15 bases lying between them. Germline CDR1 and CDR2: LGHDT and YNNKEL (reference sequence). CDR3 bases: TGTGCCAGCAGCCATAGTTCTCCGGACAGTGAAGCTTTCTTT. Translating it yields CASSHSSPDSEAFF.

The sample holds many counts of this clonotype. This chain joins TRBV3-1 and TRBJ2-7; TRBD2 matches at 13 bases. V shed 4 bases and J 7 bases; nucleotides not matched to a gene: 7. The CDR3 is made up of 15 amino acids. In germline, CDR1 is LGHDT, CDR2 YNNKEL (reference sequence). The CDR3 region is CASSPGLAGVEEQYF. CDR3 DNA: TGTGCCAGCAGCCCCGGACTAGCGGGAGTTGAAGAGCAGTACTTC.

The V gene is TRBV13, the J gene TRBJ2-7, with D unclear. The CDR3 contains 13 residues. V dropped 6 bases and J dropped 3 bases, with 12 bases sitting between them. CDR1 is PRHDT and CDR2 is FYEKMQ in the germline V gene (reference sequence). The DNA of the CDR3 is TGTGCCAGCAGTCGTGACCAGCTCTACGAGCAGTACTTC. Amino acids: CASSRDQLYEQYF.

For this clonotype: The junction shows a germline mismatch at one end, possibly a read error. The chain recombines TRBV18 with TRBJ1-2, with 8 nucleotides matching TRBD1. The CDR3 length is 13 residues. Germline CDR1 KGHSH, CDR2 LQKENI. In nucleotides, the CDR3 is TGTGCCAGCCCACCGGGACAGGACTATGGCTACACCTTC. It yields the protein CASPPGQDYGYTF.

The gene calls are TRBV4-1 and TRBJ2-5; D is unresolved. This CDR3 has 16 residues. The germline CDR1 and CDR2 sequences are MGHRA and YSYEKL. V lost 0 bases, J lost 2 bases, and 13 bases lay in between. CDR3 in amino acids: CASSQDYNDVQETQYF. The CDR3 DNA follows: TGCGCCAGCAGCCAAGATTATAACGACGTACAAGAGACCCAGTACTTC.

This clonotype appeared many times. V is TRBV11-2 and J is TRBJ1-1; D not certain. V was pared by 3 bases and J by 6 bases, with 8 bases between. Per the germline V gene, CDR1 is SGHAT and CDR2 is FQNNGV. The CDR3 is 12 residues long. CDR3 bases: TGTGCCAGCAGCTTTAATCCCTCTGAAGCTTTCTTT. Translation: CASSFNPSEAFF. The variable domain in full, with the rest retrieved from reference TRBV11-2 and TRBJ1-1, is EAGVAQSPRYKIIEKRQSVAFWCNPISGHATLYWYQQILGQGPKLLIQFQNNGVVDDSQLPKDRFSAERLKGVDSTLKIQPAKLEDSAVYLCASSFNPSEAFFGQGTRLTVV.

Many counts were recorded for this clonotype. The V gene is TRBV11-1, the J gene TRBJ2-3; 9 bases fit TRBD2. V lost 8 bases to trimming and J lost 0 bases; unmatched junction nucleotides: 3. There are 14 residues in the CDR3. Germline CDR1 and CDR2: SGHAT and FQDESV (reference sequence). The CDR3 DNA sequence: TGTGCCAGCGGACTAGCGAGTAGCACAGATACGCAGTATTTT. Translating it yields CASGLASSTDTQYF.

This rearrangement joins TRBV6-1 to TRBJ2-3; D possibly corresponds to TRBD1 (6 bases). Germline values: CDR1 MNHNS, CDR2 SASEGT. The CDR3 is 14 residues long. With 4 bases removed from V and 0 bases from J, the gap between germline ends came to 8 bases. The CDR3 spells CASSGGLSTDTQYF. The CDR3 DNA is TGTGCCAGCAGTGGGGGGCTTAGCACAGATACGCAGTATTTT.

The rearrangement links TRBV10-3 to TRBJ2-3; 7 bases are a match to TRBD1. The CDR3 sequence is 13 residues long. The germline gives CDR1 ENHRY, CDR2 SYGVKD. V lost 8 bases to trimming and J lost 6 bases; unmatched junction nucleotides: 8. The CDR3 coding sequence is TGTGCCATCGAAAGAGGCAGGGGGGATACGCAGTATTTT. Its protein is CAIERGRGDTQYF.

Concerning this clonotype: A much larger clonotype is one base distant, so this may be a read error. The chain employs TRBV7-3 and TRBJ1-1; TRBD1 aligns across 7 bases. V gave up 5 bases and J gave up 7 bases; unmatched junction bases: 13. CDR1 SGHTA and CDR2 FQGTGA come from the germline V gene. This CDR3 has 15 residues. Here the CDR3 reads CASSPHLGGRGEAFF. The CDR3 DNA follows: TGTGCCAGCAGCCCCCATTTAGGGGGCCGAGGTGAAGCTTTCTTT.

This clonotype was seen ten or more times. V and J are TRBV20-1 and TRBJ1-1; 9 bases match TRBD1. The CDR3 is made up of 14 amino acids. V was pared by 3 bases and J by 3 bases, with 5 bases of the junction left unmatched. Germline CDR1 is DFQATT and CDR2 is SNEGSKA (reference sequence). DNA of the CDR3: TGCAGTGCTAGCGGCGGGACAGGGCACACTGAAGCTTTCTTT. It is translated as CSASGGTGHTEAFF.

This clonotype was detected a few times. This chain links TRBV20-1 with TRBJ2-3; D is possibly TRBD2 (7 bases). V was shortened by 5 bases and J by 6 bases, with 9 bases between the two germline ends. The CDR3 contains 11 residues. Germline loops: CDR1 DFQATT, CDR2 SNEGSKA (reference sequence). CDR3 bases: TGCAGTGCTGGGAGGGGGGATACGCAGTATTTT. It encodes CSAGRGDTQYF.

This clonotype was detected ten times or more. This chain connects TRBV2 to TRBJ2-3; 7 bases align to TRBD2. V gave up 8 bases and J gave up 1 base; unmatched junction bases: 3. Germline V gives CDR1 SNHLY, CDR2 FYNNEI. The CDR3 consists of 13 residues. The CDR3 DNA reads TGTGCCAGCCCAGCGGGACGCACAGATACGCAGTATTTT. This codes for CASPAGRTDTQYF.

This clonotype came up a few times. The V and J genes are TRBV7-9 and TRBJ1-4, with D possibly being TRBD1 (5 bases). V was cut by 5 bases and J by 8 bases, with 18 bases left in between. CDR1 and CDR2 from the germline V gene are SEHNR and FQNEAQ (reference sequence). This CDR3 comprises 15 residues. CDR3 nucleotides: TGTGCCAGCAGCCAACGAGGGGTTCTCCGGGAAAAACTGTTTTTT. Amino acids: CASSQRGVLREKLFF.

V gene TRBV5-8 combines with J gene TRBJ2-5; TRBD2 matches at 7 bases. The germline CDR1 and CDR2 sequences are SGHTS and YDEGEE. The ends lost 6 bases at V and 7 bases at J; junction bases unmatched: 9. The CDR3 length is 13 residues. Here the CDR3 reads CASTLGTIGTQYF. CDR3 coding DNA: TGTGCCAGCACCCTTGGGACTATTGGGACCCAGTACTTC.

Ten or more counts support this clonotype. CDR3 in DNA: TGTGCCAGCAGTTTACAAGGGACGATTCAGTACTTC. Its translation: CASSLQGTIQYF. This chain joins TRBV28 and TRBJ2-4; D possibly matches TRBD1 or TRBD2 (5 bases each). From germline, CDR1 is MDHEN and CDR2 SYDVKM. The CDR3 totals 12 residues. V dropped 2 bases and J dropped 10 bases, with 9 bases sitting between them.

The chain recombines TRBV7-9 with TRBJ2-3; D is possibly TRBD2 (6 bases). V lost 4 bases to trimming and J lost 6 bases, with 29 bases between them. Germline values: CDR1 SEHNR, CDR2 FQNEAQ (reference sequence). This CDR3 has 19 residues. The CDR3 DNA is TGTGCCAGCAGCTCCCCGGAGGGGACCCGACTCCGACATAGGGATACGCAGTATTTT. Its protein product is CASSSPEGTRLRHRDTQYF.

This clonotype was counted a single time. The chain uses TRBV28 and TRBJ2-7; TRBD1 aligns across 7 bases. V lost 5 bases to trimming and J lost 1 base; unmatched junction nucleotides: 5. CDR3 length equals 14 residues. In germline, CDR1 is MDHEN, CDR2 SYDVKM. The CDR3, as DNA: TGTGCCAGCAGTCAGGGGGACCCTTCCTACGAGCAGTACTTC. The encoded protein is CASSQGDPSYEQYF.

This clonotype was seen a handful of times. V usage is TRBV20-1 and J usage is TRBJ2-2; D might be TRBD1 (6 bases). The CDR3 is made up of 16 amino acids. V was pared by 0 bases and J by 0 bases, with 11 bases between. The germline V gene has CDR1 DFQATT and CDR2 SNEGSKA (reference sequence). The CDR3: CSARDPTGTNTGELFF. The CDR3, as DNA: TGCAGTGCTAGAGACCCAACAGGGACGAACACCGGGGAGCTGTTTTTT.